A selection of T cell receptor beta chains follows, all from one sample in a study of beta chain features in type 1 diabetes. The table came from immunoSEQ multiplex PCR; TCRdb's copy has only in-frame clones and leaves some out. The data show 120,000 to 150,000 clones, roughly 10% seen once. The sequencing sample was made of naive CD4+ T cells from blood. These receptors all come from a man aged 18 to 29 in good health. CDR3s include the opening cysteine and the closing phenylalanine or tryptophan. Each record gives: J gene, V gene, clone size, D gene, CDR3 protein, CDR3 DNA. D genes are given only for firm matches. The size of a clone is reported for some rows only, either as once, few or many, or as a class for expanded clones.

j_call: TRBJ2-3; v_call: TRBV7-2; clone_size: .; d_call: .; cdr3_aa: CASSFAQADTQYF; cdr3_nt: TGTGCCAGCAGCTTTGCACAGGCGGATACGCAGTATTTT
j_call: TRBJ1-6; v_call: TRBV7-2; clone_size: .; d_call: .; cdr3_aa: CASSLGSPGANSPLHF; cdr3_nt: TGTGCCAGCAGCTTAGGGAGCCCAGGGGCTAATTCACCCCTCCACTTT
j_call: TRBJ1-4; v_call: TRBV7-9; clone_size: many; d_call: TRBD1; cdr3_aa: CAHGRDRANEKLFF; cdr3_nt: TGTGCCCACGGTCGGGACAGGGCTAATGAAAAACTGTTTTTT
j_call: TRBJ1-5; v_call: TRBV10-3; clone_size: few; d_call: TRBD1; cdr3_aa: CAISETGVSNQPQHF; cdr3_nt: TGTGCCATCAGCGAGACAGGGGTCAGCAATCAGCCCCAGCATTTT
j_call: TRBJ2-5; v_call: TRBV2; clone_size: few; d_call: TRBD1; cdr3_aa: CASRRDRAWETQYF; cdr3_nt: TGTGCCAGCAGGCGCGACAGGGCTTGGGAGACCCAGTACTTC
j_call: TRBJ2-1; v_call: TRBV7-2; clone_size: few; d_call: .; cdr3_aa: CASSLVYVHEQFF; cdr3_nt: TGTGCCAGCAGCTTAGTGTATGTCCATGAGCAGTTCTTC
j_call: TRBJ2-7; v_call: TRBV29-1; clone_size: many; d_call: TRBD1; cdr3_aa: CSVAGRQGAREQYF; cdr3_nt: TGCAGCGTTGCGGGTCGTCAGGGGGCGAGGGAGCAGTACTTC
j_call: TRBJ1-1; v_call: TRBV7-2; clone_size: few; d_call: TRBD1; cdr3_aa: CASSLRDRGTEAFF; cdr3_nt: TGTGCCAGCAGCTTACGGGACAGGGGGACTGAAGCTTTCTTT
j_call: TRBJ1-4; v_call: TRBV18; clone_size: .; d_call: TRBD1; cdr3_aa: CASSPLDRAATNEKLFF; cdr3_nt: TGTGCCAGCTCACCACTGGACAGGGCTGCAACTAATGAAAAACTGTTTTTT
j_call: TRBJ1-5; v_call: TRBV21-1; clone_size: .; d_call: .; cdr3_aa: CASSKLVPLGFYSNQPQHF; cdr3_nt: TGTGCCAGCAGCAAACTCGTACCCCTCGGGTTTTATAGCAATCAGCCCCAGCATTTT
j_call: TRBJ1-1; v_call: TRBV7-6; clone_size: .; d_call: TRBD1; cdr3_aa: CASSPSSGGLTEAFF; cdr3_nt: TGTGCCAGCAGTCCATCTTCAGGGGGCCTGACTGAAGCTTTCTTT